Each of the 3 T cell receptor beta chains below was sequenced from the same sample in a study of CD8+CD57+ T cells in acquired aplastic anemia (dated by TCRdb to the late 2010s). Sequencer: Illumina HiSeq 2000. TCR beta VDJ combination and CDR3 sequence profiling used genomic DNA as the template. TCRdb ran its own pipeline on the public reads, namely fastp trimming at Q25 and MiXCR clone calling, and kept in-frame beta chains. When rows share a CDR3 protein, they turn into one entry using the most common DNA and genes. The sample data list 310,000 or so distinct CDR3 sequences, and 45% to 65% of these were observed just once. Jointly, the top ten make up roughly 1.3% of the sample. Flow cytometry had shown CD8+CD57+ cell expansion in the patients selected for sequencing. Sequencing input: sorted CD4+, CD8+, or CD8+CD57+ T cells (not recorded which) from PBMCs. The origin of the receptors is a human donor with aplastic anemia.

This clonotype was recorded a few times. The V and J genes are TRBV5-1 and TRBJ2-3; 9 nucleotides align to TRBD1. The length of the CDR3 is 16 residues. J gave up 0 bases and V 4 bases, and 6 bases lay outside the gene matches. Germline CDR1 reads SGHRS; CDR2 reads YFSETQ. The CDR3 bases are TGCGCCAGCAGCCCATCGACAGGGGGAAGCACAGATACGCAGTATTTT. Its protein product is CASSPSTGGSTDTQYF. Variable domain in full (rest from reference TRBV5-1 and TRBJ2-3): KAGVTQTPRYLIKTRGQQVTLSCSPISGHRSVSWYQQTPGQGLQFLFEYFSETQRNKGNFPGRFSGRQFSNSRSEMNVSTLELGDSALYLCASSPSTGGSTDTQYFGPGTRLTVL.

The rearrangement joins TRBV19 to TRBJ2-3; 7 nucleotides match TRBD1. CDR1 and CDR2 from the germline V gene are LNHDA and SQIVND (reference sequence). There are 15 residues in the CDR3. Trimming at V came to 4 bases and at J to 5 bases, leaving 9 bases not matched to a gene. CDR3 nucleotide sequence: TGTGCCAGTAGTACCCCGGGACAGTTAAGAGATACGCAGTATTTT. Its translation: CASSTPGQLRDTQYF.

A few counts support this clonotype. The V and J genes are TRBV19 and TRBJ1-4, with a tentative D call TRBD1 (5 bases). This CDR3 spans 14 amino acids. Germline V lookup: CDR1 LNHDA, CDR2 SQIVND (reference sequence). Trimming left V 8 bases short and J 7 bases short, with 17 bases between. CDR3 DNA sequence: TGTGCCAGTTCTCAGCTAGGGGTTCGTGAAAAACTGTTTTTT. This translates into CASSQLGVREKLFF.